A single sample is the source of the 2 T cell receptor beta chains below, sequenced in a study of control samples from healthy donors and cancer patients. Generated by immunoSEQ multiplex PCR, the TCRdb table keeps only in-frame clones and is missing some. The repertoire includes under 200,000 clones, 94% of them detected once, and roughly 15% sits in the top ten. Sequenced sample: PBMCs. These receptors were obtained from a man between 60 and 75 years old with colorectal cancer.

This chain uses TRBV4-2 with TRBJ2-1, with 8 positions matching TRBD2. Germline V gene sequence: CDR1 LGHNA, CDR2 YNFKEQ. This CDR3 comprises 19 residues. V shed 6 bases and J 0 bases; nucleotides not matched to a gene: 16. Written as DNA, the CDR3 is TGTGCCAGCAGTCGACTCGGGGGGGGCCGCGGGAGCTCCTACAATGAGCAGTTCTTC. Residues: CASSRLGGGRGSSYNEQFF.

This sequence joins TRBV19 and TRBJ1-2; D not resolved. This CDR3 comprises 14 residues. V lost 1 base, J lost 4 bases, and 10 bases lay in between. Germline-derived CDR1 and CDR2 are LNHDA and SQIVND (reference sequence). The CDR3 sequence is CASSIALGSYGYTF. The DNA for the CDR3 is TGTGCCAGTAGTATAGCTTTGGGGTCCTATGGCTACACCTTC.